One and the same sample provided the 24 T cell receptor beta chains below, sequenced in a study of response to subunit inactivated influenza vaccine. TCRdb reprocessed the RT-PCR reads via MiXCR and lists one record per CDR3 protein. The sample has around 650,000 distinct CDR3 sequences, approximately 15% seen once. The sample was PBMCs from blood, taken 11 to 12 days after vaccination. The receptors come from a man aged 50 to 59 who received an inactivated influenza vaccine.

Sample share makes this clonotype medium-sized. The CDR3 DNA is TGCAGTGCTAGAGATCCTGGAGGGATGCGTTCCGGGGAGCTGTTTTTT. This sequence encodes CSARDPGGMRSGELFF. The chain couples TRBV20-1 to TRBJ2-2; tentative D call: TRBD2 (6 bases). Germline loops: CDR1 DFQATT, CDR2 SNEGSKA (reference sequence). The CDR3 is made up of 16 amino acids. V lost 0 bases and J lost 6, with 17 bases in between.

The genes are TRBV29-1 and TRBJ2-6, with 8 bases fitting TRBD1. V gave up 2 bases and J gave up 2 bases; unmatched junction bases: 2. CDR3 length: 15 residues. CDR1 and CDR2 (germline): SQVTM, ANQGSEA. CDR3 in amino acids: CSVEMTGAGANVLTF. Written as DNA, the CDR3 is TGCAGCGTTGAAATGACAGGGGCTGGGGCCAACGTCCTGACTTTC.

This rearrangement joins TRBV5-5 to TRBJ2-1; D may be TRBD1 or TRBD2 (5 bases each). Looked up from germline, CDR1 is SGHKS and CDR2 is YYEKEE (reference sequence). This CDR3 spans 16 amino acids. V lost 0 bases and J 6 bases, leaving 16 bases between the germline ends. DNA for the CDR3: TGTGCCAGCAGCTTGGATCCCGGGGCTGGGGCCAATGAGCAGTTCTTC. Translation gives CASSLDPGAGANEQFF. Together with reference TRBV5-5 and TRBJ2-1, the CDR3 gives the full variable domain: DAGVTQSPTHLIKTRGQQVTLRCSPISGHKSVSWYQQVLGQGPQFIFQYYEKEERGRGNFPDRFSARQFPNYSSELNVNALLLGDSALYLCASSLDPGAGANEQFFGPGTRLTVL.

This clonotype was recorded once. The rearrangement uses TRBV24-1 and TRBJ2-1, with TRBD1 matching 9 bases. With V trimmed by 4 bases and J by 15 bases, 9 bases remained unmatched. In germline, CDR1 is KGHDR, CDR2 SFDVKD. This CDR3 spans 13 amino acids. The CDR3: CATSDFGDRGWFF. The DNA for the CDR3 is TGTGCCACCAGTGACTTTGGAGACAGGGGGTGGTTCTTC.

This clonotype was recorded many times. The chain is built from TRBV20-1 and TRBJ2-1, with D perhaps matching TRBD1 or TRBD2 (6 bases each). The CDR3 contains 15 residues. The V gene lost 1 base and the J gene lost 2 bases, with 12 bases spanning the gap. Germline V gives CDR1 DFQATT, CDR2 SNEGSKA (reference sequence). This CDR3 is CSARALEGAYNEQFF. The CDR3 DNA follows: TGCAGTGCTAGAGCCCTGGAGGGGGCCTACAATGAGCAGTTCTTC.

This clonotype occurred a few times. This sequence joins TRBV7-6 and TRBJ1-6, with 7 positions matching TRBD1. This CDR3 contains 17 residues. Unmatched junction bases numbered 4, after V lost 1 base and J lost 1 base. Germline lookup yields CDR1 SGHVS and CDR2 FNYEAQ. In DNA form, the CDR3 reads TGTGCCAGCAGCTTAGAAGTCAGGGGGTCCTATAATTCACCCCTCCACTTT. Translating gives CASSLEVRGSYNSPLHF.

This clonotype came up many times. CDR3 region: CASSPDGENQPQHF. CDR3 coding DNA: TGTGCCAGCAGCCCCGACGGGGAGAATCAGCCCCAGCATTTT. The chain uses TRBV6-2 or TRBV6-3 and TRBJ1-5; D unclear. Between the trimmed V and J ends, which lost 6 bases and 4 bases, there was a span of 13 bases. CDR3 size: 14 residues. The germline CDR1 and CDR2 sequences are MNHEY and SVGEGT.

The chain is built from TRBV28 and TRBJ1-1; D is perhaps TRBD1 (6 bases). The germline CDR1 and CDR2 sequences are MDHEN and SYDVKM. There are 15 residues in the CDR3. V was pared by 6 bases and J by 6 bases, with 20 bases between. CDR3 DNA: TGTGCCAGCAGACTAACAGGGTTAAAGGGCGCTGAAGCTTTCTTT. It specifies CASRLTGLKGAEAFF.

This clonotype was detected only a few times. The V call is TRBV2, the J call TRBJ2-7, with TRBD2 identical over 13 bases. CDR1 and CDR2 from the germline V gene are SNHLY and FYNNEI. J gave up 7 bases and V 6 bases, and 6 bases lay outside the gene matches. The CDR3 totals 14 residues. DNA for the CDR3: TGTGCCAGCAGCGGACTAGCGGGAGTAGGTGAGCAGTACTTC. This sequence encodes CASSGLAGVGEQYF. Variable domain in full (rest from reference TRBV2 and TRBJ2-7): EPEVTQTPSHQVTQMGQEVILRCVPISNHLYFYWYRQILGQKVEFLVSFYNNEISEKSEIFDDQFSVERPDGSNFTLKIRSTKLEDSAMYFCASSGLAGVGEQYFGPGTRLTVT.

The gene calls are TRBV29-1 and TRBJ2-3; TRBD1 is a possible D gene (5 bases). Germline V CDR1 and CDR2: SQVTM, ANQGSEA. CDR3 length: 15 amino acids. The V and J ends lost 4 bases and 1 base respectively, with 15 bases between them. Written as DNA, the CDR3 is TGCAGCGTTGTGGGGCCCACGGCTGGCACAGATACGCAGTATTTT. Protein sequence: CSVVGPTAGTDTQYF.

The sample holds a few counts of this clonotype. The gene calls are TRBV7-2 and TRBJ2-5; D is undetermined. With 10 bases removed from V and 5 bases from J, the gap between germline ends came to 20 bases. The V gene's germline CDR1 is SGHTA and CDR2 FQGNSA. CDR3 length: 14 residues. The DNA of the CDR3 is TGTGCCACGAAGGAGACTCCATTCGAGGAGACCCAGTACTTC. Translating it yields CATKETPFEETQYF.

This clonotype was counted a few times. V usage is TRBV5-1 and J usage is TRBJ2-7; the D gene is possibly TRBD1 (5 bases). Looked up from germline, CDR1 is SGHRS and CDR2 is YFSETQ. This CDR3 comprises 14 residues. V lost 2 bases and J lost 2, with 11 bases in between. The CDR3 is CASSLGEATYEQYF. The CDR3 DNA reads TGCGCCAGCAGCTTAGGGGAAGCAACCTACGAGCAGTACTTC.

This clonotype has a count of ten or more. The chain is built from TRBV15 and TRBJ2-1, with D possibly matching TRBD2 (6 bases). CDR1 LNHNV and CDR2 YYDKDF come from the germline V gene (reference sequence). V shed 3 bases and J shed 11 bases, with 11 bases lying between them. This CDR3 is 12 amino acids long. The CDR3 region is CATSRREEQQFF. As DNA, the CDR3 is TGTGCCACCAGCAGGAGGGAGGAGCAGCAGTTCTTC. Full variable domain (remainder filled in from reference TRBV15 and TRBJ2-1): DAMVIQNPRYQVTQFGKPVTLSCSQTLNHNVMYWYQQKSSQAPKLLFHYYDKDFNNEADTPDNFQSRRPNTSFCFLDIRSPGLGDTAMYLCATSRREEQQFFGPGTRLTVL.

The J gene is TRBJ2-5, the V gene TRBV20-1; 8 bases map to TRBD2. CDR3 size: 12 residues. The germline V gene encodes CDR1 DFQATT and CDR2 SNEGSKA (reference sequence). This chain's CDR3 is CSRRGVQETQYF. DNA for the CDR3: TGCAGCCGGCGGGGGGTCCAAGAGACCCAGTACTTC.

This clonotype has a handful of counts. The V gene is TRBV6-5, the J gene TRBJ2-3; the D is unclear. V was cut by 1 base and J by 0 bases, with 8 bases left in between. CDR1 MNHEY and CDR2 SVGAGI come from the germline V gene. This CDR3 spans 15 amino acids. CDR3 amino acids: CASSYYSGSTDTQYF. The CDR3 nucleotides are TGTGCCAGCAGTTACTATTCTGGGAGCACAGATACGCAGTATTTT.

The chain carries TRBV20-1 and TRBJ2-1; D call uncertain. V gave up 2 bases and J gave up 8 bases, with 13 bases separating them. CDR3 length equals 13 residues. Germline values: CDR1 DFQATT, CDR2 SNEGSKA (reference sequence). The DNA of the CDR3 is TGCAGTGCTAGACTTCCGGGCCACTATGAGCAGTTCTTC. Encoded protein: CSARLPGHYEQFF.

This clonotype was detected a few times. The rearrangement uses TRBV28 and TRBJ2-1; no definite D call. This CDR3 is 14 amino acids long. Trimming removed 3 bases at V and 9 bases at J, with 15 bases between. Per the germline V gene, CDR1 is MDHEN and CDR2 is SYDVKM. CDR3 region: CASSFGLGVSEQFF. The CDR3 DNA reads as TGTGCCAGCAGTTTTGGGTTAGGCGTGAGTGAGCAGTTCTTC.

This chain connects TRBV7-9 to TRBJ2-1, with D tentatively TRBD1 (5 bases). The germline V gene encodes CDR1 SEHNR and CDR2 FQNEAQ (reference sequence). Trimming stripped 5 bases from V and 8 bases from J, with 22 bases between. This CDR3 has 16 amino acids. The CDR3 nucleotides read TGTGCCAGCAGCCCCGTTAGGGGAAGCATGATGGATGAGCAGTTCTTC. This encodes CASSPVRGSMMDEQFF.

This clonotype was counted a few times. The rearrangement uses TRBV20-1 and TRBJ2-5, with TRBD1 identical over 7 bases. Germline CDR1 reads DFQATT; CDR2 reads SNEGSKA (reference sequence). CDR3 length: 18 amino acids. Germline trimming cut 1 base from V and 2 bases from J; bases unmatched to any gene: 16. This chain's CDR3 is CSARGDAGGTRLQETQYF. DNA of the CDR3: TGCAGTGCTAGAGGCGATGCAGGGGGTACGCGCCTTCAAGAGACCCAGTACTTC.

This clonotype was found a few times. J is TRBJ2-3 and V is TRBV7-9; D possibly corresponds to TRBD2 (5 bases). V was trimmed by 6 bases and J by 0 bases, leaving 19 bases between them. From germline, CDR1 is SEHNR and CDR2 FQNEAQ (reference sequence). This CDR3 contains 17 residues. CDR3 in DNA: TGTGCCAGCAGTACGGGTGGGAGCTCGATCAGCACAGATACGCAGTATTTT. This gives the protein CASSTGGSSISTDTQYF.

This clonotype was recorded many times. CDR3 sequence reads: CASTAGNTIYF. CDR3 in DNA: TGTGCCAGCACGGCCGGAAACACCATATATTTT. This sequence joins TRBV12-3 or TRBV12-4 and TRBJ1-3; D is uncertain. The CDR3 totals 11 residues. The ends were cut back, 7 bases at V and 4 bases at J, with 5 bases in the middle.

The J gene is TRBJ2-1, the V gene TRBV4-3, with 8 nucleotides matching TRBD2. The CDR3 totals 20 residues. Germline V gives CDR1 LGHNA, CDR2 YSLEER. Germline trimming cut 3 bases from V and 2 bases from J; bases unmatched to any gene: 18. DNA for the CDR3: TGCGCCAGCAGCCAGGCCCGGGGGACTAGTAAGTTCCCCGCCTACAATGAGCAGTTCTTC. It codes for CASSQARGTSKFPAYNEQFF.

The chain uses TRBV12-3 or TRBV12-4 and TRBJ2-5; 7 positions match TRBD2. V lost 2 bases and J lost 6; bases outside the gene matches: 12. This CDR3 is 16 amino acids long. CDR3 coding DNA: TGTGCCAGCAGTTTAACGTGGGGGGGTGATCCACAGACCCAGTACTTC. Its protein product is CASSLTWGGDPQTQYF.

Points on this clonotype: The germline gene is not matched at one end of the junction; a read error may be the cause. The chain links TRBV15 to TRBJ2-3, with unresolved D. From germline, CDR1 is LNHNV and CDR2 YYDKDF (reference sequence). The length of the CDR3 is 12 residues. The CDR3 loop reads CSTSRDRYTQYF. CDR3 sequence (DNA): TGTTCCACCAGCAGAGATCGTTATACGCAGTATTTT.